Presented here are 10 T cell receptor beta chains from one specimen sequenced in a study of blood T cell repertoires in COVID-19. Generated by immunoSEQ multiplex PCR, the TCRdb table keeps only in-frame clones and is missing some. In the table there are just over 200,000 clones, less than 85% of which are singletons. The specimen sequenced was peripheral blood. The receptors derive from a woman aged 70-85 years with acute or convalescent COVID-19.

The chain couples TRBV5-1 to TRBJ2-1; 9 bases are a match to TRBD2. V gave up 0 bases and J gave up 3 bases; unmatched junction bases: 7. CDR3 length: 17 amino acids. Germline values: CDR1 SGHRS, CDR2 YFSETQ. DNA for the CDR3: TGCGCCAGCAGCTTGGACTCCGGGACTAGCCGCTACAATGAGCAGTTCTTC. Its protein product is CASSLDSGTSRYNEQFF.

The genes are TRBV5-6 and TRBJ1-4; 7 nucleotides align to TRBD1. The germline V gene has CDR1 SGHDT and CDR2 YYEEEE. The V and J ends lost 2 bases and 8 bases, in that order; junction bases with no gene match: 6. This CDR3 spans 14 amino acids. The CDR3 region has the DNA TGTGCCAGCAGCTTAAGGGGGCTGGGGGAAAAACTGTTTTTT. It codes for CASSLRGLGEKLFF.

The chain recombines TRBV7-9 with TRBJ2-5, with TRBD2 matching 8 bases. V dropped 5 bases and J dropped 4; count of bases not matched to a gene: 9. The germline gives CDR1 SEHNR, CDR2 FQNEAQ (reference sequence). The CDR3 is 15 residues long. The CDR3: CASSLSPGLGETQYF. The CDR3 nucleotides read TGTGCCAGCAGCCTAAGCCCGGGACTAGGAGAGACCCAGTACTTC. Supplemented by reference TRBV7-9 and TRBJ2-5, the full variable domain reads DTGVSQNPRHKITKRGQNVTFRCDPISEHNRLYWYRQTLGQGPEFLTYFQNEAQLEKSRLLSDRFSAERPKGSFSTLEIQRTEQGDSAMYLCASSLSPGLGETQYFGPGTRLLVL.

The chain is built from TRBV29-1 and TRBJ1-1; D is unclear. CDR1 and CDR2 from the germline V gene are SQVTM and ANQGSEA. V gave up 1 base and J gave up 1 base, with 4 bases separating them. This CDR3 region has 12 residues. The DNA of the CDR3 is TGCAGCGTTGAAGGCAGGAACACTGAAGCTTTCTTT. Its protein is CSVEGRNTEAFF.

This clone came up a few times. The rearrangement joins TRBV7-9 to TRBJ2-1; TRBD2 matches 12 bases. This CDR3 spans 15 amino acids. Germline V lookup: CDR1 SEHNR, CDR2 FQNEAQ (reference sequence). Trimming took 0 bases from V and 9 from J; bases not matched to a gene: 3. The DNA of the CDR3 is TGTGCCAGCAGCTTAGCCGGACTAGCGGGGACTGAGCAGTTCTTC. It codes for CASSLAGLAGTEQFF.

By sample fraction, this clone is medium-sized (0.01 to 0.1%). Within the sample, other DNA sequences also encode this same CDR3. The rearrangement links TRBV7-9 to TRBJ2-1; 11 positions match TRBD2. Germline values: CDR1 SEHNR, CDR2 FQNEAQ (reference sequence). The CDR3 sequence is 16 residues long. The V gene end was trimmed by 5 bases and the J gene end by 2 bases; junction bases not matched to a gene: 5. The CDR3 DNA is TGTGCCAGCAGCCCCAGACTAGCGGGAACCTACAATGAGCAGTTCTTC. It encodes CASSPRLAGTYNEQFF.

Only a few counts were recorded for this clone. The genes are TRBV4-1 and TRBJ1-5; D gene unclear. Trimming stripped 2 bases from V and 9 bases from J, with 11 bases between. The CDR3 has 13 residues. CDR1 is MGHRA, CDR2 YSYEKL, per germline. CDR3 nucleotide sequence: TGCGCCAGCAGCCAATTGGGCGGAGGGCCCCAGCATTTT. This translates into CASSQLGGGPQHF.

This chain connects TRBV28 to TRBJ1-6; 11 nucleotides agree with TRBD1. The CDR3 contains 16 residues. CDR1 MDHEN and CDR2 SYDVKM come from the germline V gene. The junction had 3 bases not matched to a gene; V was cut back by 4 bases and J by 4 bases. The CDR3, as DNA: TGTGCCAGCAGTTGGGGGGACAGGGGGTATAATTCACCCCTCCACTTT. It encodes CASSWGDRGYNSPLHF.

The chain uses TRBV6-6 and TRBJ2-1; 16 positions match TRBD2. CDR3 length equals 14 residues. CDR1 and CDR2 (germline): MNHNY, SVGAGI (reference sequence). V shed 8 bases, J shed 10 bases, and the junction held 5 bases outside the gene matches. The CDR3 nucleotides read TGTGCCAGCCGTGGGACTAGCGGGAGGGGGGAGCAGTTCTTC. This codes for CASRGTSGRGEQFF.

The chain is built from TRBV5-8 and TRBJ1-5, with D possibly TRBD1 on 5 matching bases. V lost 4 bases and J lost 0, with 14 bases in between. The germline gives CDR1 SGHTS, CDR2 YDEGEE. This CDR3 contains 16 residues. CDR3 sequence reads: CASSTVTGVSNQPQHF. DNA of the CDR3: TGTGCCAGCAGCACGGTCACAGGCGTTAGCAATCAGCCCCAGCATTTT.